The present TCR beta chain was sequenced within a study of early stage breast cancer tumors. Study-wide context: Most invasive tumors, about 70% of the 16, were ER+/PR+/HER2-. Average read coverage per sample was approximately 10-fold.

The CDR3 has 15 residues. Unmatched junction bases numbered 4, after V lost 0 bases and J lost 3 bases. The germline CDR1 and CDR2 sequences are LGHNA and YNFKEQ. Produced via immunoSEQ multiplex PCR; TCRdb's table is partial and in-frame only. The sample has 20,000 to 25,000 clones; about 70% are singletons. This clone appeared once. The sequence was obtained from a person between 55 and 69 years old with breast cancer. The sequenced sample consisted of blood. The V and J genes are TRBV4-2 and TRBJ1-1, with TRBD1 identical over 7 bases. The CDR3 sequence: CASSQDRQGDTEAFF. Here the CDR3 DNA reads TGTGCCAGCAGCCAAGATCGGCAGGGGGACACTGAAGCTTTCTTT.